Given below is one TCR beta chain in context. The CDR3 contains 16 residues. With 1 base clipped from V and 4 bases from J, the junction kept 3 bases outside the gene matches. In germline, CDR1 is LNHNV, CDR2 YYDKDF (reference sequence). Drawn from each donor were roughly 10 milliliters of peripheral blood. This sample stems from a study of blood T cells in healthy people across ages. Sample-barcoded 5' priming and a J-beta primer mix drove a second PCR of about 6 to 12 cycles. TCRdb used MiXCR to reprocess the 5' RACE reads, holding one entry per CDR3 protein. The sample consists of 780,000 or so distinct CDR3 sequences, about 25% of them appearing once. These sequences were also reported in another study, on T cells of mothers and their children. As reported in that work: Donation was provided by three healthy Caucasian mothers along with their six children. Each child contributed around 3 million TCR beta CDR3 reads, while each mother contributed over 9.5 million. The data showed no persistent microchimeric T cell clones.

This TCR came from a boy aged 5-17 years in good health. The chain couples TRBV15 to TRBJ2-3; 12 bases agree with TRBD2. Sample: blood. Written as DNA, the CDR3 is TGTGCCACCAGCAGAGCCTCTAGCGGGAGGGCAGATACGCAGTATTTT. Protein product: CATSRASSGRADTQYF.